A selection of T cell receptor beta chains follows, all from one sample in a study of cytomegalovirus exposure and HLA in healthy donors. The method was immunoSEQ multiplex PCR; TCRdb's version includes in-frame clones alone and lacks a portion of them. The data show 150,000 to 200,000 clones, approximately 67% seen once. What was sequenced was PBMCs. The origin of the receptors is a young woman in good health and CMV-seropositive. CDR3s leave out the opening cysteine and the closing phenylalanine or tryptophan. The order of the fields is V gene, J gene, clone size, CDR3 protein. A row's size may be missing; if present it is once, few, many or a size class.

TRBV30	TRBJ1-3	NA	AWSPADRGDTIY
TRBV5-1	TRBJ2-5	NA	ASSLGDRSETQY
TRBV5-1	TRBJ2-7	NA	ASSLAPSSYEQY
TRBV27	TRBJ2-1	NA	ARETVSYNEQF
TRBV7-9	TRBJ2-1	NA	AGNSGYYHNEQF
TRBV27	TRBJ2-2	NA	ASSFEAPNANTGELF
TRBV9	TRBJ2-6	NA	ASSVTGLSSGANVLT
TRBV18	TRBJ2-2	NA	ASSPPGLPTGELF
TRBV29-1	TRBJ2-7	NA	SVETGSYEQY
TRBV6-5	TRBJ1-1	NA	ASFSGGSNTEAF
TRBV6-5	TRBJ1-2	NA	ASSYSRSNYGYT
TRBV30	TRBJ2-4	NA	AWSVGAWDIQY
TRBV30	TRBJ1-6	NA	AWSVSSYNSPLH
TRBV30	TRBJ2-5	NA	AWSSLAGGGTQY
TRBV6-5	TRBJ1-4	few	ASSYGSGGSNEKLF
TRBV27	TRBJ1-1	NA	ASSLYRDTEAF
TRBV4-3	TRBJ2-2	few	ASSQGGNSGGTGELF
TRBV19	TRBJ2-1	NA	ASSTPGLAGGRYNEQF
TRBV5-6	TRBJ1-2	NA	ASATPEVPRGWGYGYT
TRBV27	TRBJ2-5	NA	ASSLRVMGETQY
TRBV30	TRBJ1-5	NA	AWSPTLYSNQPQH
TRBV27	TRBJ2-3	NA	ASSLSGQGLDTQY
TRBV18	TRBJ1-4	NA	ASSRSGDNEKKLF
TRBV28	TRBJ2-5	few	ASSGTGLWTQY
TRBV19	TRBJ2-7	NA	ASSSRVSYEQY
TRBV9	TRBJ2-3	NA	ASSVGNRLGTDTQY
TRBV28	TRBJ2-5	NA	ASSPELTAYGQY
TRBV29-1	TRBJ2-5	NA	STRPLSVGETQY
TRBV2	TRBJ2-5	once	ASSVGSETQY
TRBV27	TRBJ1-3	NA	ASSATGAGNTIY
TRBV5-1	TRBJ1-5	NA	ASSLEGARDQPQH
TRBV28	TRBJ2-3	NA	ASIVTAGGENTQY
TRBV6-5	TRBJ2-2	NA	ASRRQGAHPGELF
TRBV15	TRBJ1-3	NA	ATSREQGAAGNTIY
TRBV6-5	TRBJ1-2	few	ASSSGTAKTYGYT
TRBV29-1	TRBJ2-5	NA	SVEGQFAQY
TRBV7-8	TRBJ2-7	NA	ASSLASGEQY
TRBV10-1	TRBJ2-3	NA	ASRTKTRDTQY
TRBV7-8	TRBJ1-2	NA	ASSFTGLLAYGYT
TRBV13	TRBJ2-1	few	ASSWTQTSRGSWEQF
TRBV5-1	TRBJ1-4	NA	ASSVISANEKLF
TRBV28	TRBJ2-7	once	ASSILRDRAYEQY
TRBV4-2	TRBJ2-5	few	ASSREREGLETQY
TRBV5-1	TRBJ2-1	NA	ASSPEREEWF
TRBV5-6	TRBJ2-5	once	ASSWTGGWETQY
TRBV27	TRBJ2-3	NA	ASSLSGVPPDTQY
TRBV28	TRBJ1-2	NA	ASSRPGLWALGYT
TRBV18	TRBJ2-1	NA	ASSTGGSYNEQF
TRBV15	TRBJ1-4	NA	ATSKDRVYEKLF